This TCR beta chain was observed in a study of Ad26.COV2.S vaccination and SARS-CoV-2 variants. For the study at large: Donor joined the COV1001 Ad26.COV2.S trial arm. Ad26.COV2.S shots went into the muscle once or twice, 56 days apart. Study observations and caveats: Greater spike-specific TCR breadth was seen in vaccine recipients than in placebo recipients.

Treatment here: 15 to 20 received Ad26.COV2.S at low or high dose, single or two shots; about 5 received placebo; per-sample allocation not given. The study sampled participants on day 63 after the first vaccine or placebo injection. This clone was counted only a few times. Its antigen remains unknown. Using immunoSEQ multiplex PCR, the repertoire was profiled, and TCRdb retains in-frame clones only, with some absent. The sample yields some 250,000 clones, over 75% seen once. V dropped 3 bases and J dropped 9 bases, with 12 bases sitting between them. This CDR3 comprises 14 residues. Per germline, CDR1 MDHEN and CDR2 SYDVKM.

This receptor was identified in a person between 18 and 59 years old who received the Ad26.COV2.S COVID-19 vaccine or a placebo. The sample here was peripheral blood, taken in a trial of Ad26.COV2.S vaccine versus placebo. V gene TRBV28 combines with J gene TRBJ1-6; the D is unclear. CDR3 nucleotide sequence: TGTGCCAGCAGTTTGAGTAGGGTGGGTTCACCCCTCCACTTT. It is translated as CASSLSRVGSPLHF.